The present T cell receptor (beta chain) was sequenced within a study of early T cells in non-severe SARS-CoV-2 infection. V gave up 8 bases and J gave up 5 bases; unmatched junction bases: 10. The CDR3 spans 14 residues. CDR1 is MDHEN, CDR2 SYDVKM, per germline. Individual cDNA molecules received unique molecular identifiers. TCRdb processed the 5' RACE reads anew with MiXCR; each CDR3 protein has one entry. Of around 70,000 distinct CDR3 sequences in the sample, 10% to 15% were seen once. This clonotype was found a few times. This TCR was sampled from an adult who was a healthcare worker with PCR-confirmed SARS-CoV-2 infection or an uninfected control (not recorded which). V usage is TRBV28 and J usage is TRBJ2-7, with TRBD2 identical over 9 bases. Sequences were obtained from whole blood. The CDR3 here is CASHLRSSGDEQYF. CDR3 DNA sequence: TGTGCCAGCCACCTCCGGTCTAGCGGGGACGAGCAGTACTTC.